The T cell receptor (beta chain) under discussion was sequenced for a study of blood T cell repertoires in COVID-19. Study at large: Sources were T cells, B-cell-depleted T cells, or PBMCs; the material itself was cDNA or gDNA.

In germline, CDR1 is MNHEY, CDR2 SVGAGI. CDR3 size: 15 residues. V was trimmed by 6 bases and J by 0 bases, leaving 12 bases between them. Assay: immunoSEQ multiplex PCR; the TCRdb copy retains only in-frame clones and omits some. The sample lists roughly 350,000 clones, 90% to 95% occurring once. The sequenced material came from peripheral blood. The receptor's source is a woman aged 18-29 years who had recovered from COVID-19. The gene calls are TRBV6-5 and TRBJ1-3, with D possibly being TRBD1 (5 bases). This chain's CDR3 is CASRSSRGSGNTIYF. DNA for the CDR3: TGTGCCAGCAGATCTTCTAGGGGCTCTGGAAACACCATATATTTT.